Presented here are 8 T cell receptor beta chains from one specimen sequenced in a study of cytomegalovirus exposure and HLA in healthy donors. Use of 60 Vbeta and 13 Jbeta primers characterized the PCR. TCRdb keeps only in-frame clones here, not all; method: immunoSEQ multiplex PCR. Of roughly 180,000 clones listed, about 85% are singletons. Sequenced input: PBMCs. The receptors derive from a boy aged 2-15 years in good health and CMV-seronegative.

The chain joins TRBV2 to TRBJ1-5, with TRBD1 identical over 8 bases. CDR1 SNHLY and CDR2 FYNNEI come from the germline V gene. V lost 1 base and J lost 4; bases outside the gene matches: 12. The CDR3 consists of 18 residues. The DNA of the CDR3 is TGTGCCAGCAGTGAAGGTGCCCAATGGACAGGGCTGAATCAGCCCCAGCATTTT. This codes for CASSEGAQWTGLNQPQHF.

This chain connects TRBV30 to TRBJ1-1; TRBD1 aligns across 8 bases. The CDR3 consists of 14 residues. CDR1 GTSNPN and CDR2 SVGIG come from the germline V gene (reference sequence). The J segment lost 3 bases and the V segment lost 4 bases, leaving 7 bases of the junction unmatched. The CDR3 DNA follows: TGTGCCTGGAACCCAGGGGGCGGGCACACTGAAGCTTTCTTT. Protein product: CAWNPGGGHTEAFF.

The rearrangement joins TRBV5-1 to TRBJ2-3; 7 positions match TRBD1. Unmatched junction bases numbered 5, after V lost 2 bases and J lost 2 bases. The CDR3 totals 15 residues. CDR1 and CDR2 (germline): SGHRS, YFSETQ. DNA of the CDR3: TGCGCCAGCAGCTTTTGGGACAGTCCCACAGATACGCAGTATTTT. As protein: CASSFWDSPTDTQYF.

This clone has only a few counts. V gene TRBV7-9 combines with J gene TRBJ2-1; D perhaps matches TRBD1 (6 bases). Germline lookup yields CDR1 SEHNR and CDR2 FQNEAQ (reference sequence). Trimming stripped 3 bases from V and 5 bases from J, with 8 bases between. The CDR3 has 13 amino acids. CDR3 amino acids: CASSLGTNNEQFF. DNA of the CDR3: TGTGCCAGCAGCTTGGGGACAAACAATGAGCAGTTCTTC.

The chain recombines TRBV6-5 with TRBJ1-5; D perhaps matches TRBD1 (5 bases). Germline V CDR1 and CDR2: MNHEY, SVGAGI. V lost 4 bases to trimming and J lost 7 bases, with 20 bases between them. This CDR3 has 16 residues. The CDR3 protein is CASSSTDWGLGQPQHF. CDR3 coding DNA: TGTGCCAGCAGTTCCACGGATTGGGGCTTGGGACAGCCCCAGCATTTT.

This clone was recorded only once. The J gene is TRBJ2-7, the V gene TRBV27; the match to TRBD2 covers 7 bases. The V gene end was trimmed by 8 bases and the J gene end by 2 bases; junction bases not matched to a gene: 9. CDR3 length equals 14 residues. Germline-derived CDR1 and CDR2 are MNHEY and SMNVEV (reference sequence). In nucleotides, the CDR3 is TGTGCCAGCGCCCAAAGCCGGGAGGCCTACGAGCAGTACTTC. Amino acid sequence: CASAQSREAYEQYF.

The rearrangement uses TRBV28 and TRBJ1-2; tentatively, D is TRBD1 (5 bases). The CDR3 is 14 residues long. CDR1 is MDHEN, CDR2 SYDVKM, per germline. The V end was cut by 7 bases, the J end by 3 bases, with 15 bases between. CDR3 region: CASIPGGKDYGYTF. CDR3 nucleotides: TGTGCCAGCATCCCTGGGGGGAAAGACTATGGCTACACCTTC.

This chain links TRBV11-2 with TRBJ2-2; perhaps TRBD2 as D (7 bases). With 3 bases removed from V and 1 base from J, the gap between germline ends came to 12 bases. This CDR3 comprises 16 residues. The germline V gene has CDR1 SGHAT and CDR2 FQNNGV. CDR3 bases: TGTGCCAGCAGCTTTGGCGGGGGCCTGAACACCGGGGAGCTGTTTTTT. As protein: CASSFGGGLNTGELFF.